This T cell receptor (beta chain) was found in a study of cytotoxic CD8 clonotypes in ibrutinib-treated CLL. Turning to the study itself: Following a median approximately 12 months of treatment, with a range of 6 to 36, response samples were taken. Samples had a mean of approximately 240,000 productive templates and approximately 90,000 productive rearrangements.

Germline V lookup: CDR1 SQVTM, CDR2 ANQGSEA. V was shortened by 4 bases and J by 12 bases, with 19 bases between the two germline ends. CDR3 length: 13 amino acids. This clone has only a few counts. Around 2.1 micrograms of genomic DNA from cryopreserved PBMCs went into TCR beta libraries. Depth targeted 1 in 200,000 to 1 in 1 million T cells, averaging approximately 10x coverage per clonotype. Repertoires were generated with immunoSEQ multiplex PCR, while TCRdb's copy carries only in-frame clones and drops some. The sample has under 150,000 clones; around 82% are singletons. The TCR comes from a human donor with chronic lymphocytic leukemia. The rearrangement joins TRBV29-1 to TRBJ2-1; possible D gene TRBD2, 5 bases. The material sequenced was PBMCs, taken after 36 months of ibrutinib treatment. CDR3 nucleotides: TGCAGCGTTGGTCTAGCAATTGCCGGTGGGCAGTTCTTC. This encodes CSVGLAIAGGQFF.